A single sample gave rise to the 2 T cell receptor beta chains below, sequenced in a study of T-cell memory formation after mild COVID-19. A single record per CDR3 protein comes from TCRdb applying MiXCR to the 5' RACE reads. Among about 100,000 distinct CDR3 sequences, over 8.5% were seen once, and the ten largest hold approximately 40%. The source material was PBMCs or a T cell subset sorted from them (not recorded which). The receptor set was obtained from a man aged 18 to 29 who had mild COVID-19 (a few samples of this study predate the infection). Cell type and time point are not known.

Only a few counts were recorded for this clonotype. The genes are TRBV29-1 and TRBJ2-4; D perhaps matches TRBD2 (5 bases). Per germline, CDR1 SQVTM and CDR2 ANQGSEA. Trimming removed 7 bases from V and 1 base from J, with 11 bases in between. This CDR3 comprises 13 residues. CDR3 sequence reads: CSDPGKAKNIQYF. DNA of the CDR3: TGCAGCGACCCCGGGAAGGCCAAAAACATTCAGTACTTC.

The J gene is TRBJ2-7, the V gene TRBV7-9; D is uncertain. V was clipped by 1 base and J by 3 bases, with 16 bases between them. This CDR3 contains 16 residues. CDR1 SEHNR and CDR2 FQNEAQ come from the germline V gene (reference sequence). The CDR3 nucleotides read TGTGCCAGCAGCTTAGGTACAGCCATTTTCAGCTACGAGCAGTACTTC. This encodes CASSLGTAIFSYEQYF.